This T cell receptor beta chain came from a study of CD8 T cells in Susac syndrome. Study results and limitations: The relatively small number of individuals in the TCR sequencing and HLA analysis was acknowledged by the study.

Comments on this clonotype: Its antigen is still unknown.

Roughly 0.45 to 1 ug RNA was reverse transcribed with random hexamers. TCRdb itself ran the immunoSEQ multiplex PCR reads through MiXCR, one entry per CDR3 protein. Among a few hundred thousand distinct CDR3 sequences, around 93% were seen once, and the ten largest hold 0.07% to 0.09%. This CDR3 comprises 13 residues. V gave up 10 bases and J gave up 0 bases; unmatched junction bases: 2. Per the germline V gene, CDR1 is ENHRY and CDR2 is SYGVKD. Sequenced: CD4+ T cells from PBMCs. The rearrangement links TRBV10-3 to TRBJ1-4, with 7 bases that match TRBD1. The TCR sequence derives from a human donor with multiple sclerosis. For the CDR3, the DNA is TGTGCCAGGACAGGCGCAACTAATGAAAAACTGTTTTTT. Residues: CARTGATNEKLFF.